This T cell receptor (beta chain) was identified in a study of cytomegalovirus exposure and HLA in healthy donors. Measured with immunoSEQ multiplex PCR; TCRdb has only the in-frame clones, and not every one. Counted here are under 100,000 clones, 85% to 95% occurring once; the ten biggest clones make up about 0.7%. V was clipped by 5 bases and J by 1 base, with 8 bases between them. This CDR3 has 13 residues. Germline CDR1 SGHVS, CDR2 FNYEAQ. The receptor comes from a young woman in good health and CMV-seronegative. The rearrangement links TRBV7-6 to TRBJ1-1, with D possibly matching TRBD1 (5 bases). Specimen: PBMCs. The CDR3 is CASSRRENTEAFF. The CDR3, as DNA: TGTGCCAGCAGCCGCAGGGAGAACACTGAAGCTTTCTTT. Variable domain in full (rest from reference TRBV7-6 and TRBJ1-1): GAGVSQSPRYKVTKRGQDVALRCDPISGHVSLYWYRQALGQGPEFLTYFNYEAQQDKSGLPNDRFSAERPEGSISTLTIQRTEQRDSAMYRCASSRRENTEAFFGQGTRLTVV.